The rows below give T cell receptor beta chains drawn from one sample of a study of radiotherapy plus CTLA-4 blockade in lung cancer. The table came from immunoSEQ multiplex PCR; TCRdb's copy has only in-frame clones and leaves some out. The table shows approximately 72,000 clones, with around 80% occurring only once. The material was peripheral blood, obtained from a patient treated with radiotherapy plus ipilimumab. The receptor source for this set is a human donor with non-small cell lung cancer who had a complete response to radiotherapy plus ipilimumab. CDR3s include the opening cysteine and the closing phenylalanine or tryptophan. Each record gives: J gene, V gene, D gene, CDR3 protein. A D gene is named only where the DNA matches it firmly.

j_call: TRBJ2-1; v_call: TRBV5-1; d_call: TRBD2; cdr3_aa: CASSFRSGTSGGQSSYNEQFF
j_call: TRBJ2-3; v_call: TRBV27; d_call: TRBD2; cdr3_aa: CASSSRSPLAGGLTDTQYF
j_call: TRBJ1-3; v_call: TRBV11-2; d_call: .; cdr3_aa: CASSLDRWSSGNTIYF
j_call: TRBJ1-3; v_call: TRBV19; d_call: TRBD1; cdr3_aa: CASSISRDSASGNTIYF
j_call: TRBJ1-4; v_call: TRBV7-9; d_call: TRBD1; cdr3_aa: CASSFRGRVDEKLFF
j_call: TRBJ1-1; v_call: TRBV6-5; d_call: .; cdr3_aa: CASTDRPNTEAFF
j_call: TRBJ2-2; v_call: TRBV13; d_call: TRBD1; cdr3_aa: CASSFGQGYTGELFF
j_call: TRBJ2-4; v_call: TRBV7-2; d_call: .; cdr3_aa: CASSLFGVNIQYF
j_call: TRBJ1-4; v_call: TRBV4-1; d_call: TRBD1; cdr3_aa: CASSPGQPNEKLFF
j_call: TRBJ2-3; v_call: TRBV7-2; d_call: TRBD2; cdr3_aa: CASSLSSGSADTQYF
j_call: TRBJ2-6; v_call: TRBV5-1; d_call: .; cdr3_aa: CASSSNSGANVLTF
j_call: TRBJ2-1; v_call: TRBV7-2; d_call: .; cdr3_aa: CASSSNEQFF
j_call: TRBJ2-1; v_call: TRBV10-3; d_call: TRBD1; cdr3_aa: CATIRQGALYNEQFF
j_call: TRBJ1-1; v_call: TRBV13; d_call: .; cdr3_aa: CASSSSPVGRTEAFF
j_call: TRBJ1-1; v_call: TRBV2; d_call: .; cdr3_aa: CASSAGLVNTEAFF
j_call: TRBJ1-1; v_call: TRBV7-9; d_call: TRBD1; cdr3_aa: CASSLNQGALNTEAFF
j_call: TRBJ2-1; v_call: TRBV6-5; d_call: .; cdr3_aa: CASSYSRANEQFF
j_call: TRBJ2-7; v_call: TRBV18; d_call: TRBD1; cdr3_aa: CASSPPGQGMEQYF
j_call: TRBJ1-6; v_call: TRBV7-9; d_call: .; cdr3_aa: CASSLVGQISPLHF
j_call: TRBJ2-2; v_call: TRBV2; d_call: TRBD2; cdr3_aa: CASSLAGVGTGELFF